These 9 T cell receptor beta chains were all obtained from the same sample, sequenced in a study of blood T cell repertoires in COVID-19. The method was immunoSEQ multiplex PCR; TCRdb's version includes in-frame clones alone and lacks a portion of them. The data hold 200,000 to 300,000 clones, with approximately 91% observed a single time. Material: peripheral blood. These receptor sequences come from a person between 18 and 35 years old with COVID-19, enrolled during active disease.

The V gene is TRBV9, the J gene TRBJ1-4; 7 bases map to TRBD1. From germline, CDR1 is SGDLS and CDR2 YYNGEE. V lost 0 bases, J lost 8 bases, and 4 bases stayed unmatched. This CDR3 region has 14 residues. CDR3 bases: TGTGCCAGCAGCGTAGAGGGGGCTGGGGAAAAACTGTTTTTT. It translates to CASSVEGAGEKLFF.

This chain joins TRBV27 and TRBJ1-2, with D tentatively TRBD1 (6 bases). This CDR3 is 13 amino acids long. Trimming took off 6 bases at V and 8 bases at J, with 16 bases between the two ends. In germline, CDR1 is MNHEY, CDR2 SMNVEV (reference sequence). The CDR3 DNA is TGTGCCAGCAGCCCCCGGGGGGGGCAGGGCTACACCTTC. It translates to CASSPRGGQGYTF.

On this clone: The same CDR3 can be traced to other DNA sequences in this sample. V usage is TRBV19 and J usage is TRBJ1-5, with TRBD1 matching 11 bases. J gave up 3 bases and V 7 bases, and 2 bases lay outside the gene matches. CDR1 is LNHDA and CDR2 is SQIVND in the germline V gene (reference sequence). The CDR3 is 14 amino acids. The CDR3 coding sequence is TGTGCCAGTAAGGGACAGGGGGTCAATCAGCCCCAGCATTTT. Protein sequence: CASKGQGVNQPQHF.

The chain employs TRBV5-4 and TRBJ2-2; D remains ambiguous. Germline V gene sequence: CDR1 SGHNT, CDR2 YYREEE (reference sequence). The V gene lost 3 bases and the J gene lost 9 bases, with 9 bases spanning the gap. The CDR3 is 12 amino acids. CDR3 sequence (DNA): TGTGCCAGCAGCTGGGCCGGCCGGGAGCTGTTTTTT. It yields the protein CASSWAGRELFF.

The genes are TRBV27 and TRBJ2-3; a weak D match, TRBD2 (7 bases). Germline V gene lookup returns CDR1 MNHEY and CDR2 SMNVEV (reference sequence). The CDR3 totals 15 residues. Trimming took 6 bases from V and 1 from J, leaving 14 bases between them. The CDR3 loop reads CASSPGGAGTDTQYF. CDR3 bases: TGTGCCAGCAGCCCGGGGGGCGCTGGCACAGATACGCAGTATTTT.

The CDR3: CASSVQGVIAKNIQYF. The CDR3 DNA reads TGTGCCAGCAGTGTCCAGGGGGTGATAGCCAAAAACATTCAGTACTTC. The V gene is TRBV2, the J gene TRBJ2-4; 7 bases are shared with TRBD1. CDR1 and CDR2 from the germline V gene are SNHLY and FYNNEI. The ends lost 4 bases at V and 0 bases at J; junction bases unmatched: 6. This CDR3 has 16 amino acids.

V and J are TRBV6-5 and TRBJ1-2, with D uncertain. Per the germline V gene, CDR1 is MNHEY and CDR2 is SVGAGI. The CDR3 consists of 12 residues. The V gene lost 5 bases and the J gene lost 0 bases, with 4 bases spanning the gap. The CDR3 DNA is TGTGCCAGCAGTCGAGCTAACTATGGCTACACCTTC. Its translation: CASSRANYGYTF.

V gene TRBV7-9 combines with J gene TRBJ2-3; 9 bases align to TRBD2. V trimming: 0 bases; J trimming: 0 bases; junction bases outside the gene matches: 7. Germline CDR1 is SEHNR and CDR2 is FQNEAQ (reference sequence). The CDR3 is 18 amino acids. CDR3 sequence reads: CASSLALTSGISTDTQYF. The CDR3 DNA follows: TGTGCCAGCAGCTTAGCCCTGACTAGCGGTATTAGCACAGATACGCAGTATTTT.

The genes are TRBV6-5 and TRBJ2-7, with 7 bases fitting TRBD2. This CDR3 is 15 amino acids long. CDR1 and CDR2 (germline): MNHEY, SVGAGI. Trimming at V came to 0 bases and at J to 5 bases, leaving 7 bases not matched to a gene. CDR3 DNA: TGTGCCAGCAGTTACTCTGGCGGGAGTGCGGACGAGCAGTACTTC. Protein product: CASSYSGGSADEQYF.